These 26 T cell receptor beta chains originate from one sample sequenced in a study of control samples from healthy donors and cancer patients. The table came from immunoSEQ multiplex PCR; TCRdb's copy has only in-frame clones and leaves some out. Altogether some 140,000 clones are present, around nine tenths being singletons, with the ten largest covering roughly 8.7%. Sequencing input: blood. These receptors all come from a woman aged 30 to 39 in good health.

Only one count was recorded for this clone. This chain joins TRBV18 and TRBJ1-6; D is uncertain. V was pared by 0 bases and J by 8 bases, with 14 bases between. This CDR3 is 16 amino acids long. Looked up from germline, CDR1 is KGHSH and CDR2 is LQKENI. In DNA form, the CDR3 reads TGTGCCAGCTCACCACCCGTCGCCGGCGGTGATTCACCCCTCCACTTT. It encodes CASSPPVAGGDSPLHF.

The chain has TRBV25-1 and TRBJ1-6; D remains ambiguous. There are 12 residues in the CDR3. In germline, CDR1 is MGHDK, CDR2 SYGVNS. V lost 7 bases and J 7 bases, leaving 8 bases between the germline ends. The CDR3 reads CASNQPNSPLHF. CDR3 bases: TGTGCCAGCAATCAGCCGAATTCACCCCTCCACTTT.

The V call is TRBV6-5, the J call TRBJ1-5, with no clear D. V lost 6 bases, J lost 15 bases, and 15 bases lay in between. The CDR3 loop spans 11 amino acids. Germline V gene data show CDR1 as MNHEY and CDR2 as SVGAGI. This chain's CDR3 is CASSDAWVTHF. DNA for the CDR3: TGTGCCAGCAGCGATGCTTGGGTAACGCATTTT.

J is TRBJ1-3 and V is TRBV6-1; TRBD1 might be the D (6 bases). Between the trimmed V and J ends, which lost 4 bases and 4 bases, there was a span of 17 bases. The CDR3 runs to 16 residues. From germline, CDR1 is MNHNS and CDR2 SASEGT. CDR3 residues: CASSAKTGTTGNTIYF. CDR3 DNA: TGTGCCAGCAGTGCTAAAACCGGGACAACCGGAAACACCATATATTTT.

V is TRBV7-3 and J is TRBJ2-3; a possible D gene is TRBD2 (6 bases). CDR3 size: 13 residues. Trimming cost V 8 bases and J 2 bases, with 11 bases left between them. Germline loops: CDR1 SGHTA, CDR2 FQGTGA. The CDR3 here is CASRDWSTDTQYF. CDR3 coding DNA: TGTGCCAGCCGGGACTGGTCCACAGATACGCAGTATTTT.

This chain links TRBV7-9 with TRBJ1-2; 7 nucleotides line up with TRBD1. The J segment lost 6 bases and the V segment lost 4 bases, leaving 14 bases of the junction unmatched. Germline CDR1 is SEHNR and CDR2 is FQNEAQ (reference sequence). This CDR3 is 16 amino acids long. Written as DNA, the CDR3 is TGTGCCAGCAGCTACGGAGGGGGCGATGCTACTGATGGCTACACCTTC. This codes for CASSYGGGDATDGYTF.

This clone was counted between two and nine times. The V and J genes are TRBV12-3 or TRBV12-4 and TRBJ1-2, with unresolved D. Trimming cost V 7 bases and J 4 bases, with 10 bases left between them. The CDR3 length is 12 residues. The CDR3 loop reads CASTGAGYGYTF. As DNA, the CDR3 is TGTGCCAGCACTGGAGCAGGCTATGGCTACACCTTC.

The chain joins TRBV18 to TRBJ1-1; D not certain. The V gene lost 6 bases and the J gene lost 11 bases, with 13 bases spanning the gap. This CDR3 has 11 residues. CDR1 is KGHSH and CDR2 is LQKENI in the germline V gene. The CDR3 sequence is CASSPGYMAFF. CDR3 in DNA: TGTGCCAGCTCCCCGGGGTACATGGCTTTCTTT.

This clone was picked up one time. The chain carries TRBV25-1 and TRBJ2-3; possible D gene TRBD2, 5 bases. CDR3 length: 14 residues. Germline CDR1 MGHDK, CDR2 SYGVNS. V was cut by 0 bases and J by 11 bases, with 15 bases left in between. CDR3 DNA: TGTGCCAGCAGTGAATATAGCTCCGTCGGAGGGCAGTATTTT. Its translation is CASSEYSSVGGQYF.

V and J are TRBV3-1 (or the pseudogene TRBV3-2) and TRBJ2-1, with TRBD2 matching 8 bases. The CDR3 is 16 residues long. V dropped 0 bases and J dropped 6; count of bases not matched to a gene: 7. Per germline, CDR1 LGHDT and CDR2 YNNKEL (reference sequence). As DNA, the CDR3 is TGTGCCAGCAGCCAAGATCGTCGGACTAGCCGCAATGAGCAGTTCTTC. Translated, it gives CASSQDRRTSRNEQFF.

This chain connects TRBV3-1 (or the pseudogene TRBV3-2) to TRBJ2-4; TRBD2 matches at 10 bases. Germline V gives CDR1 LGHDT, CDR2 YNNKEL (reference sequence). The J segment lost 7 bases and the V segment lost 0 bases, leaving 3 bases of the junction unmatched. This CDR3 is 15 amino acids long. This CDR3 reads CASSQESAGGNIQYF. The CDR3 DNA sequence: TGTGCCAGCAGCCAAGAATCAGCGGGAGGGAACATTCAGTACTTC.

The chain combines TRBV30 with TRBJ1-2, with D tentatively TRBD1 (5 bases). The germline V gene encodes CDR1 GTSNPN and CDR2 SVGIG (reference sequence). The V end lost 3 bases, the J end lost 2 bases, and 13 bases lay between the germline ends. There are 14 residues in the CDR3. In nucleotides, the CDR3 is TGTGCCTGGAGCTTGACAGCACAAAACTATGGCTACACCTTC. Translated: CAWSLTAQNYGYTF.

This clone was seen a single time. The V and J genes are TRBV4-2 and TRBJ2-2; D is undetermined. The V and J ends lost 3 bases and 6 bases respectively, with 14 bases between them. There are 15 residues in the CDR3. Looked up from germline, CDR1 is LGHNA and CDR2 is YNFKEQ. The CDR3 loop reads CASSQVQNLAGELFF. The DNA for the CDR3 is TGTGCCAGCAGCCAGGTACAGAATTTGGCCGGGGAGCTGTTTTTT.

The V call is TRBV5-4, the J call TRBJ2-5; 8 bases are shared with TRBD1. CDR1 is SGHNT, CDR2 YYREEE, per germline (reference sequence). This CDR3 contains 15 residues. The V segment lost 3 bases and the J segment 0 bases; nucleotides outside the gene matches: 4. DNA for the CDR3: TGTGCCAGCAGCTCCCGGGACAGGTACCAAGAGACCCAGTACTTC. It encodes CASSSRDRYQETQYF. Filled out from reference TRBV5-4 and TRBJ2-5, the complete variable domain reads ETGVTQSPTHLIKTRGQQVTLRCSSQSGHNTVSWYQQALGQGPQFIFQYYREEENGRGNFPPRFSGLQFPNYSSELNVNALELDDSALYLCASSSRDRYQETQYFGPGTRLLVL.

This chain uses TRBV19 with TRBJ2-3, with TRBD2 as a possible D gene (6 bases). CDR1 and CDR2 (germline): LNHDA, SQIVND (reference sequence). The CDR3 has 16 residues. Trimming pared 9 bases from V and 2 bases from J, leaving 21 bases between. Here the CDR3 DNA reads TGTGCCAGCCGGGACGGGGGACGGGGCCACACAGATACGCAGTATTTT. It yields the protein CASRDGGRGHTDTQYF.

The rearrangement links TRBV28 to TRBJ1-1; D might be TRBD1 (5 bases). Trimming took 5 bases from V and 7 from J, leaving 14 bases between them. Germline V gene lookup returns CDR1 MDHEN and CDR2 SYDVKM. CDR3 size: 13 residues. The CDR3 coding sequence is TGTGCCAGCAGTAGAGGGGAGAGGGGTGAAGCTTTCTTT. It translates to CASSRGERGEAFF.

The V gene is TRBV5-6, the J gene TRBJ1-5; TRBD1 might be the D (6 bases). Looked up from germline, CDR1 is SGHDT and CDR2 is YYEEEE. This CDR3 is built from 15 residues. The germline V and J ends were trimmed by 4 bases and 2 bases, with 13 bases remaining between them. Here the CDR3 reads CASSPEGGGNQPQHF. The CDR3 region has the DNA TGTGCCAGCAGCCCGGAGGGGGGCGGCAATCAGCCCCAGCATTTT.

This chain links TRBV11-2 with TRBJ2-1, with D perhaps TRBD1 (5 bases). Per the germline V gene, CDR1 is SGHAT and CDR2 is FQNNGV. The CDR3 length is 12 residues. Trimming cost V 5 bases and J 10 bases, with 12 bases left between them. For the CDR3, the DNA is TGTGCCAGCAGCCCTAACAGGAACGAGCAGTTCTTC. Translation: CASSPNRNEQFF.

The gene calls are TRBV11-2 and TRBJ2-2; possible D gene TRBD2, 5 bases. CDR3 size: 12 residues. Trimming removed 5 bases from V and 7 bases from J, with 8 bases in between. Per the germline V gene, CDR1 is SGHAT and CDR2 is FQNNGV. CDR3 sequence (DNA): TGTGCCAGCAGCGGGAGACGCGGGGAGCTGTTTTTT. Encoded protein: CASSGRRGELFF.

The chain has TRBV21-1 and TRBJ2-7; the DNA was not used to check the table's D call, TRBD1. TRBV21-1 is an annotated pseudogene. The length of the CDR3 is 16 residues. This chain's CDR3 is CASTCLQGEYSYEQYF. The CDR3 DNA reads TGTGCCAGCACCTGTTTACAGGGGGAATACTCCTACGAGCAGTACTTC.

This rearrangement joins TRBV10-3 to TRBJ1-5; possibly TRBD1 for D (6 bases). The CDR3 has 13 amino acids. V was trimmed by 4 bases and J by 4 bases, leaving 8 bases between them. The V gene's germline CDR1 is ENHRY and CDR2 SYGVKD. CDR3 protein: CAISGGQNQPQHF. The CDR3 nucleotides are TGTGCCATCAGTGGGGGACAAAATCAGCCCCAGCATTTT.

This sequence joins TRBV5-1 and TRBJ1-4, with 11 bases fitting TRBD1. The germline gives CDR1 SGHRS, CDR2 YFSETQ. With V trimmed by 6 bases and J by 8 bases, 3 bases remained unmatched. This CDR3 has 13 amino acids. CDR3 in DNA: TGCGCCAGCAAGGGACAGGGGGTGGAAAAACTGTTTTTT. It is translated as CASKGQGVEKLFF.

The chain carries TRBV5-1 and TRBJ1-2; D may be TRBD1 (5 bases). V lost 0 bases and J 4 bases, leaving 13 bases between the germline ends. The CDR3 spans 15 residues. Germline CDR1 and CDR2: SGHRS and YFSETQ. The CDR3 sequence: CASSLDRQSLYGYTF. In DNA form, the CDR3 reads TGCGCCAGCAGCTTGGACAGGCAGTCTCTCTATGGCTACACCTTC.

The rearrangement uses TRBV5-1 and TRBJ2-5; D is unresolved. Trimming stripped 4 bases from V and 5 bases from J, with 15 bases between. CDR3 length equals 14 residues. Germline-derived CDR1 and CDR2 are SGHRS and YFSETQ. CDR3 sequence (DNA): TGCGCCAGCAGCGCTTTAGGCCGTGGGGAGACCCAGTACTTC. Amino acid sequence: CASSALGRGETQYF.

CDR3 sequence reads: CASSFGGEGTEAFF. The DNA for the CDR3 is TGTGCCAGCAGCTTTGGAGGGGAGGGGACTGAAGCTTTCTTT. The gene calls are TRBV11-2 and TRBJ1-1; possibly TRBD1 for D (5 bases). Germline V gene data show CDR1 as SGHAT and CDR2 as FQNNGV. V shed 3 bases and J shed 5 bases, with 13 bases lying between them. The CDR3 totals 14 residues.

The V call is TRBV30, the J call TRBJ2-1, with no clear D. The V gene lost 0 bases and the J gene lost 6 bases, with 15 bases spanning the gap. The CDR3 loop spans 15 amino acids. The germline CDR1 and CDR2 sequences are GTSNPN and SVGIG (reference sequence). Written as DNA, the CDR3 is TGTGCCTGGAGTGTCCGCCCCGAGGTGGGCAATGAGCAGTTCTTC. It codes for CAWSVRPEVGNEQFF.